One sample yielded the 18 T cell receptor beta chains listed below, sequenced in a study of cytomegalovirus exposure and HLA in healthy donors. With 60 Vbeta and 13 Jbeta primers, the PCR was carried out. Measured with immunoSEQ multiplex PCR; TCRdb has only the in-frame clones, and not every one. The data contain about 180,000 clones, 76% of them seen just once; the ten biggest clones take up under 3%. Sequencing was done on a sample of PBMCs. The receptors were gathered from a woman in her thirties in good health and CMV-seropositive.

The gene calls are TRBV9 and TRBJ1-5; D not resolved. Germline CDR1 is SGDLS and CDR2 is YYNGEE. Deletions cut 0 bases from V and 6 bases from J, with 7 bases between. The CDR3 consists of 13 residues. The CDR3 DNA sequence: TGTGCCAGCAGCGTAGCGGGGATTCAGCCCCAGCATTTT. Translation: CASSVAGIQPQHF.

The J gene is TRBJ2-2, the V gene TRBV4-3; possible D gene TRBD2, 7 bases. V was shortened by 1 base and J by 0 bases, with 15 bases between the two germline ends. CDR3 length equals 18 residues. CDR1 and CDR2 from the germline V gene are LGHNA and YSLEER. The CDR3 protein is CASSQVIGRGSNTGELFF. CDR3 nucleotides: TGCGCCAGCAGCCAAGTGATTGGGAGGGGGTCGAACACCGGGGAGCTGTTTTTT.

The chain couples TRBV7-9 to TRBJ1-1; TRBD1 aligns across 8 bases. Germline V gives CDR1 SEHNR, CDR2 FQNEAQ (reference sequence). There are 18 residues in the CDR3. The V gene end was trimmed by 1 base and the J gene end by 3 bases; junction bases not matched to a gene: 13. The CDR3 spells CASSLGVTGAEVDTEAFF. The CDR3 DNA is TGTGCCAGCAGCTTAGGGGTGACAGGGGCCGAGGTGGACACTGAAGCTTTCTTT.

This clone was counted between two and nine times. V is TRBV28 and J is TRBJ2-2, with 7 bases lining up with TRBD1. The V gene's germline CDR1 is MDHEN and CDR2 SYDVKM. The CDR3 spans 14 residues. V trimming: 3 bases; J trimming: 6 bases; junction bases outside the gene matches: 4. As DNA, the CDR3 is TGTGCCAGCAGTTTTTCAGGGGGAGCCGGGGAGCTGTTTTTT. Its protein is CASSFSGGAGELFF.

The J gene is TRBJ2-2, the V gene TRBV23-1, with TRBD1 matching 12 bases. TRBV23-1 is given ORF status, its function remaining uncertain. The CDR3 has 16 residues. J gave up 5 bases and V 2 bases, and 3 bases lay outside the gene matches. The CDR3 DNA reads as TGCGCCAGCAGTCAAACGGGACAGGGGGCGACCGGGGAGCTGTTTTTT. Translation: CASSQTGQGATGELFF.

The rearrangement uses TRBV27 and TRBJ1-4, with D possibly being TRBD1 (5 bases). V was shortened by 5 bases and J by 0 bases, with 7 bases between the two germline ends. This CDR3 comprises 14 residues. Germline V gene lookup returns CDR1 MNHEY and CDR2 SMNVEV (reference sequence). CDR3 coding DNA: TGTGCCAGCAGTCTAGGGGCAACTAATGAAAAACTGTTTTTT. Its translation is CASSLGATNEKLFF.

The chain carries TRBV7-9 and TRBJ2-1, with 12 bases lining up with TRBD2. Trimming at V came to 2 bases and at J to 9 bases, leaving 5 bases not matched to a gene. The CDR3 consists of 15 residues. Germline CDR1 and CDR2: SEHNR and FQNEAQ (reference sequence). CDR3 region: CASSLLAGGRGEQFF. The DNA for the CDR3 is TGTGCCAGCAGCTTACTAGCGGGGGGGAGAGGTGAGCAGTTCTTC.

V usage is TRBV2 and J usage is TRBJ1-6; the D gene is possibly TRBD1 (5 bases). The CDR3 is 16 residues long. V lost 4 bases to trimming and J lost 3 bases, with 13 bases between them. CDR1 and CDR2 (germline): SNHLY, FYNNEI. The CDR3 reads CASSAVYRSYNSPLHF. The CDR3, as DNA: TGTGCCAGCAGTGCGGTGTACAGGAGCTATAATTCACCCCTCCACTTT.

CDR3 DNA: TGTGCCAGCAGCCAAACTGGAGGCGTTGGACAGCCCCAGCATTTT. Amino acids: CASSQTGGVGQPQHF. This chain uses TRBV7-3 with TRBJ1-5, with D unresolved. Trimming took 5 bases from V and 7 from J, leaving 18 bases between them. The CDR3 is 15 amino acids. Germline values: CDR1 SGHTA, CDR2 FQGTGA.

This clone was counted between two and nine times. The chain joins TRBV28 to TRBJ2-7; 11 bases agree with TRBD2. J was trimmed by 7 bases and V by 3 bases; bases with no gene match: 8. The length of the CDR3 is 15 residues. Germline-derived CDR1 and CDR2 are MDHEN and SYDVKM. The CDR3 DNA is TGTGCCAGCAGTTTCTTGGGACTAGCGGTCCCGGAGCAGTACTTC. It specifies CASSFLGLAVPEQYF.

Comments on this clone: The same CDR3 arises from other DNA sequences in this sample as well. The chain combines TRBV9 with TRBJ2-1; 7 nucleotides agree with TRBD2. The CDR3 runs to 15 residues. J gave up 4 bases and V 0 bases, and 4 bases lay outside the gene matches. Germline V gene lookup returns CDR1 SGDLS and CDR2 YYNGEE. The CDR3 DNA is TGTGCCAGCAGCGTAGAGGGAGCGGGGTACAATGAGCAGTTCTTC. It translates to CASSVEGAGYNEQFF.

The gene calls are TRBV6-5 and TRBJ1-2; possible D gene TRBD1, 5 bases. Germline V gene data show CDR1 as MNHEY and CDR2 as SVGAGI. The CDR3 is made up of 14 amino acids. Trimming stripped 4 bases from V and 5 bases from J, with 14 bases between. CDR3 DNA: TGTGCCAGCAGTTCCGGCGGGACGGCTTATGGCTACACCTTC. Translated, it gives CASSSGGTAYGYTF.

The rearrangement joins TRBV9 to TRBJ2-1, with 12 bases matching TRBD2. The J segment lost 8 bases and the V segment lost 6 bases, leaving 18 bases of the junction unmatched. The CDR3 totals 18 residues. Per the germline V gene, CDR1 is SGDLS and CDR2 is YYNGEE. In nucleotides, the CDR3 is TGTGCCAGCACCGAAGGACTAGCGGGGCGCGGTCCCTTTTATGAGCAGTTCTTC. This encodes CASTEGLAGRGPFYEQFF.

This chain uses TRBV15 with TRBJ1-5; D unclear. Germline V gives CDR1 LNHNV, CDR2 YYDKDF (reference sequence). CDR3 length: 15 amino acids. V gave up 1 base and J gave up 1 base, with 8 bases separating them. The CDR3 here is CATSRGLGSNQPQHF. The DNA for the CDR3 is TGTGCCACCAGCAGAGGCCTAGGAAGCAATCAGCCCCAGCATTTT.

V and J are TRBV27 and TRBJ2-4; TRBD2 is a possible D gene (7 bases). Germline CDR1 reads MNHEY; CDR2 reads SMNVEV (reference sequence). Trimming removed 3 bases from V and 6 bases from J, with 15 bases in between. CDR3 size: 15 residues. The chain's CDR3 is CASSLSGGGTNIQYF. The CDR3 DNA is TGTGCCAGCAGTTTGTCGGGGGGCGGTACAAACATTCAGTACTTC.

The V and J genes are TRBV7-6 and TRBJ1-5, with D unclear. The CDR3 covers 15 residues. V was trimmed by 5 bases and J by 2 bases, leaving 13 bases between them. Germline loops: CDR1 SGHVS, CDR2 FNYEAQ. CDR3 nucleotides: TGTGCCAGCAGCCTGCAATCCGGGGGCAATCAGCCCCAGCATTTT. Translated, it gives CASSLQSGGNQPQHF.

This clone was observed a handful of times. The rearrangement links TRBV4-2 to TRBJ2-3, with 12 bases matching TRBD2. The CDR3 runs to 19 residues. Germline CDR1 and CDR2: LGHNA and YNFKEQ. V trimming: 1 base; J trimming: 0 bases; junction bases outside the gene matches: 8. The CDR3 DNA sequence: TGTGCCAGCAGCCAAGTGTCTAGCGGGGGGGATTCTAGCACAGATACGCAGTATTTT. Residues: CASSQVSSGGDSSTDTQYF.

The V and J genes are TRBV10-2 and TRBJ1-6; 7 bases map to TRBD1. The CDR3 runs 14 residues. Trimming at V came to 6 bases and at J to 7 bases, leaving 6 bases not matched to a gene. Looked up from germline, CDR1 is WSHSY and CDR2 is SAAADI. The CDR3 here is CASRPRGQNSPLHF. DNA of the CDR3: TGCGCCAGCAGACCTCGGGGACAGAATTCACCCCTCCACTTT.